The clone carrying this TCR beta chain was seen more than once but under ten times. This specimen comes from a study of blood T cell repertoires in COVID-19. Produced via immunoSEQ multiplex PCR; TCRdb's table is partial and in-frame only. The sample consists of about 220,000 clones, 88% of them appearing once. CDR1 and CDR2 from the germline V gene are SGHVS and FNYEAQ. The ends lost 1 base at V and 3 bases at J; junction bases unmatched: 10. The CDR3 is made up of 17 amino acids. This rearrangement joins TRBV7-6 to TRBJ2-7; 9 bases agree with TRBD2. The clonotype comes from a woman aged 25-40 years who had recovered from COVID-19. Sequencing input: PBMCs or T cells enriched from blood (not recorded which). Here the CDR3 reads CASSLGDSLAGYYEQYF. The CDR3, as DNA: TGTGCCAGCAGCTTAGGGGACAGTCTAGCGGGATACTACGAGCAGTACTTC.